This TCR beta chain was recovered during a study of T-cell memory formation after mild COVID-19. The CDR3 loop spans 11 amino acids. The V gene's germline CDR1 is GTSNPN and CDR2 SVGIG (reference sequence). Trimming shortened V by 8 bases and J by 1 base, and 8 bases separated the two germline ends. This clonotype has only a few counts. TCRdb itself ran the 5' RACE reads through MiXCR, one entry per CDR3 protein. The sample yields roughly 86,000 distinct CDR3 sequences, 10% to 15% seen once. The chain has TRBV30 and TRBJ1-1; no clear D. The TCR was taken from an adult woman who had mild COVID-19 (a few samples of this study predate the infection). Cell type and time point are not known. The source material was PBMCs or a T cell subset sorted from them (not recorded which). The CDR3 DNA reads as TGTGCCGGGATAGAGAACACTGAAGCTTTCTTT. Protein product: CAGIENTEAFF.